The 27 T cell receptor beta chains below come from one sample, sequenced in a study of T cell repertoires in cytomegalovirus infection. TCRdb analysed the reads with MiXCR anew, one entry per CDR3 protein. The sample contains 250,000 to 300,000 distinct CDR3 sequences, 9.1% of which appear only once. Material: PBMCs. Source of these receptors: a human donor in good health (CMV status not recorded). Some clones in this sample may be carry-over from other donors' samples.

Worth noting for this clonotype: It may be a read error: a sequence one base away is much more abundant. The chain employs TRBV7-2 and TRBJ1-5; a possible D gene is TRBD1 (6 bases). Germline V gives CDR1 SGHTA, CDR2 FQGNSA. There are 16 residues in the CDR3. Trimming took off 5 bases at V and 0 bases at J, with 14 bases between the two ends. Here the CDR3 reads CASSDVGTISNQPQHF. CDR3 bases: TGTGCCAGCAGCGACGTAGGGACAATTAGCAATCAGCCCCAGCATTTT.

In its sample, this clonotype was seen many times. The V and J genes are TRBV7-2 and TRBJ2-7; 8 nucleotides align to TRBD2. This CDR3 is built from 13 residues. V gave up 7 bases and J gave up 6 bases; unmatched junction bases: 8. The germline gives CDR1 SGHTA, CDR2 FQGNSA. CDR3 DNA: TGTGCCAGCACCCCGGGAGGGCCCAGCGAGCAGTACTTC. Its protein is CASTPGGPSEQYF.

This clonotype was seen ten or more times. The chain has TRBV20-1 and TRBJ2-7; 15 bases agree with TRBD2. The ends lost 6 bases at V and 6 bases at J; junction bases unmatched: 6. Germline lookup yields CDR1 DFQATT and CDR2 SNEGSKA (reference sequence). The CDR3 length is 14 residues. The CDR3 region has the DNA TGCAGTGCAACGGGACTAGCGGGAGGCCTCGAGCAGTACTTC. This translates into CSATGLAGGLEQYF.

There are many counts of this clonotype. The chain is built from TRBV10-3 and TRBJ1-5, with 10 bases that match TRBD1. The germline V gene encodes CDR1 ENHRY and CDR2 SYGVKD. The CDR3 sequence is 15 residues long. The V and J ends lost 10 bases and 6 bases, in that order; junction bases with no gene match: 12. The CDR3 loop is CATRLGTGAPQPQHF. DNA of the CDR3: TGTGCCACGAGACTGGGGACAGGGGCCCCTCAGCCCCAGCATTTT.

This clonotype was picked up many times. The chain combines TRBV11-2 with TRBJ2-3; 8 nucleotides match TRBD1. Germline loops: CDR1 SGHAT, CDR2 FQNNGV. J was trimmed by 3 bases and V by 5 bases; bases with no gene match: 7. The CDR3 spans 15 residues. The CDR3 DNA follows: TGTGCCAGCAGCCAAGGACAGGGTGGGACAGATACGCAGTATTTT. Its protein is CASSQGQGGTDTQYF.

This clonotype was found a few times. This rearrangement joins TRBV20-1 to TRBJ2-1; 7 bases align to TRBD2. Germline values: CDR1 DFQATT, CDR2 SNEGSKA (reference sequence). CDR3 size: 15 residues. J was trimmed by 8 bases and V by 6 bases; bases with no gene match: 16. The CDR3 sequence is CSANKGSLRGDEQFF. The CDR3 nucleotides read TGCAGTGCCAACAAAGGGTCGCTCCGGGGGGATGAGCAGTTCTTC.

Ten or more counts support this clonotype. The chain is built from TRBV15 and TRBJ1-6, with D perhaps matching TRBD1 (5 bases). The length of the CDR3 is 14 residues. Deletions cut 1 base from V and 7 bases from J, with 8 bases between. Germline V gene sequence: CDR1 LNHNV, CDR2 YYDKDF (reference sequence). The CDR3 region is CATSRGGGNSPLHF. The CDR3 nucleotides are TGTGCCACCAGCAGAGGCGGGGGGAATTCACCCCTCCACTTT.

This clonotype was seen at least ten times. J is TRBJ2-5 and V is TRBV7-2; TRBD2 aligns across 16 bases. Looked up from germline, CDR1 is SGHTA and CDR2 is FQGNSA. There are 20 residues in the CDR3. V lost 4 bases, J lost 5 bases, and 16 bases stayed unmatched. The CDR3 region is CASSSGWGTSGGGSYETQYF. Written as DNA, the CDR3 is TGTGCCAGCAGCTCGGGTTGGGGGACTAGCGGGGGGGGGTCCTATGAGACCCAGTACTTC. Looking up the rest from reference TRBV7-2 and TRBJ2-5 gives the full variable domain: GAGVSQSPSNKVTEKGKDVELRCDPISGHTALYWYRQSLGQGLEFLIYFQGNSAPDKSGLPSDRFSAERTGGSVSTLTIQRTQQEDSAVYLCASSSGWGTSGGGSYETQYFGPGTRLLVL.

This clonotype was seen a few times. This chain uses TRBV14 with TRBJ1-1; D not certain. Germline V gene lookup returns CDR1 SGHDN and CDR2 FVKESK. V lost 0 bases to trimming and J lost 9 bases, with 11 bases between them. This CDR3 region has 13 residues. Here the CDR3 DNA reads TGTGCCAGCAGCCAAGATGCCGGGTCCAAAGCTTTCTTT. Amino acid sequence: CASSQDAGSKAFF.

This clonotype was counted ten times or more. V and J are TRBV6-2 or TRBV6-3 and TRBJ2-7; 7 bases align to TRBD1. From germline, CDR1 is MNHEY and CDR2 SVGEGT. Trimming took 4 bases from V and 6 from J; bases not matched to a gene: 9. This CDR3 contains 14 residues. The CDR3 nucleotides read TGTGCCAGCAGTTCACCGGGACAGTCTCGCGAGCAGTACTTC. Amino acids: CASSSPGQSREQYF.

The J gene is TRBJ1-5, the V gene TRBV7-8, with D uncertain. Germline CDR1 and CDR2: SGHVS and FQNEAQ. This CDR3 is built from 13 residues. V gave up 7 bases and J gave up 0 bases, with 7 bases separating them. CDR3 sequence: CASTQNSNQPQHF. CDR3 nucleotide sequence: TGTGCCAGCACCCAAAATAGCAATCAGCCCCAGCATTTT.

This clonotype appeared many times. The chain links TRBV12-3 or TRBV12-4 to TRBJ2-1; D is possibly TRBD1 (5 bases). The germline V and J ends were trimmed by 3 bases and 2 bases, with 8 bases remaining between them. The CDR3 totals 14 residues. Here the CDR3 reads CASSFDRTYNEQFF. Here the CDR3 DNA reads TGTGCCAGCAGTTTTGACAGAACCTACAATGAGCAGTTCTTC.

This clonotype was observed at least ten times. The chain is built from TRBV12-3 or TRBV12-4 and TRBJ1-1; 7 positions agree with TRBD1. The CDR3 length is 14 residues. Trimming removed 5 bases from V and 3 bases from J; junction bases left unmatched: 6. The CDR3 bases are TGTGCCAGCAGTCCCAGGGGGTACGACACTGAAGCTTTCTTT. The encoded protein is CASSPRGYDTEAFF.

The sample holds many counts of this clonotype. The V call is TRBV5-6, the J call TRBJ1-1; no clear D gene. The CDR3 loop spans 14 amino acids. The ends were cut back, 0 bases at V and 1 base at J, with 7 bases in the middle. Germline CDR1 and CDR2: SGHDT and YYEEEE. The CDR3 DNA is TGTGCCAGCAGCTTGGGGCGGCAGAACACTGAAGCTTTCTTT. Encoded protein: CASSLGRQNTEAFF.

This clonotype has a count of ten or more. The chain couples TRBV7-9 to TRBJ2-7; 11 bases fit TRBD2. CDR1 and CDR2 (germline): SEHNR, FQNEAQ (reference sequence). V dropped 5 bases and J dropped 5; count of bases not matched to a gene: 20. This CDR3 is 19 amino acids long. The CDR3 DNA is TGTGCCAGCAGCCCTAATCGAGGGAATCTACTAGCGGGAGTCCACGAGCAGTACTTC. Amino acid sequence: CASSPNRGNLLAGVHEQYF.

This sequence joins TRBV20-1 and TRBJ1-1, with 9 bases identical to TRBD1. Germline CDR1 reads DFQATT; CDR2 reads SNEGSKA (reference sequence). V lost 3 bases, J lost 4 bases, and 9 bases stayed unmatched. The CDR3 totals 15 residues. The CDR3 sequence is CSARGGQGGRTEAFF. CDR3 nucleotides: TGCAGTGCTAGGGGGGGACAGGGAGGGCGCACTGAAGCTTTCTTT.

This clonotype was detected many times. The chain employs TRBV13 and TRBJ2-7, with 13 bases fitting TRBD2. CDR1 PRHDT and CDR2 FYEKMQ come from the germline V gene (reference sequence). CDR3 length: 16 amino acids. The J segment lost 6 bases and the V segment lost 5 bases, leaving 10 bases of the junction unmatched. CDR3 in amino acids: CASSVTSGRIVGEQYF. CDR3 DNA: TGTGCCAGCAGCGTGACTAGCGGGAGGATAGTGGGCGAGCAGTACTTC.

This clonotype was detected ten times or more. The chain employs TRBV11-3 and TRBJ2-5, with D unresolved. Germline CDR1 SGHNT, CDR2 YENEEA. The CDR3 consists of 13 residues. Trimming took 5 bases from V and 5 from J, leaving 12 bases between them. In nucleotides, the CDR3 is TGTGCCAGCAGCGGGTCACGTGGGGAGACCCAGTACTTC. Protein sequence: CASSGSRGETQYF.

This clonotype has ten or more counts. V usage is TRBV7-8 and J usage is TRBJ2-1; 10 bases map to TRBD2. CDR3 length: 20 amino acids. Germline V lookup: CDR1 SGHVS, CDR2 FQNEAQ. V was clipped by 0 bases and J by 7 bases; unmatched bases: 18. In nucleotides, the CDR3 is TGTGCCAGCAGCTTAGCGCTTCTATTCTCGGCTAGCGGGAGTAATAATGAGCAGTTCTTC. Translation gives CASSLALLFSASGSNNEQFF.

The chain is built from TRBV20-1 and TRBJ2-1; TRBD1 matches 7 bases. Germline V gene data show CDR1 as DFQATT and CDR2 as SNEGSKA (reference sequence). This CDR3 spans 12 amino acids. The V gene end was trimmed by 5 bases and the J gene end by 9 bases; junction bases not matched to a gene: 7. CDR3 loop: CSAHTPGGEQFF. CDR3 bases: TGCAGTGCTCACACTCCAGGGGGTGAGCAGTTCTTC.

At least ten counts were recorded for this clonotype. The chain has TRBV7-9 and TRBJ2-7; TRBD1 matches 9 bases. The CDR3 has 13 residues. In germline, CDR1 is SEHNR, CDR2 FQNEAQ (reference sequence). V dropped 3 bases and J dropped 3; count of bases not matched to a gene: 0. In nucleotides, the CDR3 is TGTGCCAGCAGCTTGACAGGGGGCTACGAGCAGTACTTC. Translated, it gives CASSLTGGYEQYF.

This clonotype was picked up many times. The V gene is TRBV7-2, the J gene TRBJ2-5; 13 bases are shared with TRBD2. This CDR3 spans 18 amino acids. J lost 3 bases, V lost 2 bases, and 9 bases had no gene match. CDR1 and CDR2 from the germline V gene are SGHTA and FQGNSA. The CDR3 DNA is TGTGCCAGCAGCTTATTGGGCCAAGGACTAGCGGGAGAAGAGACCCAGTACTTC. Protein sequence: CASSLLGQGLAGEETQYF. The entire variable domain, with the rest obtained from reference TRBV7-2 and TRBJ2-5, is as follows: GAGVSQSPSNKVTEKGKDVELRCDPISGHTALYWYRQSLGQGLEFLIYFQGNSAPDKSGLPSDRFSAERTGGSVSTLTIQRTQQEDSAVYLCASSLLGQGLAGEETQYFGPGTRLLVL.

There are many counts of this clonotype. The gene calls are TRBV5-6 and TRBJ1-5, with D hard to call. Germline V gene data show CDR1 as SGHDT and CDR2 as YYEEEE. Deletions cut 3 bases from V and 2 bases from J, with 12 bases between. This CDR3 is 15 amino acids long. CDR3 sequence reads: CASSSKLEGNQPQHF. The CDR3, as DNA: TGTGCCAGCAGCTCAAAGCTAGAAGGCAATCAGCCCCAGCATTTT. The variable domain in full, completed from reference TRBV5-6 and TRBJ1-5, reads DAGVTQSPTHLIKTRGQQVTLRCSPKSGHDTVSWYQQALGQGPQFIFQYYEEEERQRGNFPDRFSGHQFPNYSSELNVNALLLGDSALYLCASSSKLEGNQPQHFGDGTRLSIL.

This clonotype was detected only a few times. The rearrangement uses TRBV19 and TRBJ1-1; D uncertain. The CDR3 contains 11 residues. CDR1 and CDR2 (germline): LNHDA, SQIVND (reference sequence). Trimming shortened V by 4 bases and J by 9 bases, and 9 bases separated the two germline ends. CDR3 sequence: CASSTTVKAFF. In DNA, the CDR3 is TGTGCCAGTAGTACCACAGTGAAAGCTTTCTTT.

This clonotype was observed at least ten times. V gene TRBV7-8 combines with J gene TRBJ2-3; 8 positions match TRBD2. The CDR3 contains 15 residues. V trimming: 6 bases; J trimming: 5 bases; junction bases outside the gene matches: 10. Germline V gene sequence: CDR1 SGHVS, CDR2 FQNEAQ. CDR3 sequence (DNA): TGTGCCAGCAGTTCACCGGGGGGGCCGGGAGATACGCAGTATTTT. Encoded protein: CASSSPGGPGDTQYF.

This clonotype was counted at least ten times. This chain connects TRBV7-2 to TRBJ2-7; D perhaps matches TRBD2 (6 bases). The CDR3 spans 15 residues. CDR1 SGHTA and CDR2 FQGNSA come from the germline V gene. V shed 5 bases and J shed 9 bases, with 23 bases lying between them. The CDR3 spells CASSQSTAAPEGQYF. CDR3 nucleotide sequence: TGTGCCAGCAGCCAATCGACAGCGGCCCCGGAGGGGCAGTACTTC. The full variable domain, its missing parts supplied by reference TRBV7-2 and TRBJ2-7, is GAGVSQSPSNKVTEKGKDVELRCDPISGHTALYWYRQSLGQGLEFLIYFQGNSAPDKSGLPSDRFSAERTGGSVSTLTIQRTQQEDSAVYLCASSQSTAAPEGQYFGPGTRLTVT.

This clonotype was seen many times. The V gene is TRBV4-3, the J gene TRBJ2-3; D gene uncertain. Trimming stripped 1 base from V and 0 bases from J, with 5 bases between. Germline V gene data show CDR1 as LGHNA and CDR2 as YSLEER. The CDR3 has 14 amino acids. CDR3 amino acids: CASSQVSSTDTQYF. In nucleotides, the CDR3 is TGCGCCAGCAGCCAAGTGTCTAGCACAGATACGCAGTATTTT.